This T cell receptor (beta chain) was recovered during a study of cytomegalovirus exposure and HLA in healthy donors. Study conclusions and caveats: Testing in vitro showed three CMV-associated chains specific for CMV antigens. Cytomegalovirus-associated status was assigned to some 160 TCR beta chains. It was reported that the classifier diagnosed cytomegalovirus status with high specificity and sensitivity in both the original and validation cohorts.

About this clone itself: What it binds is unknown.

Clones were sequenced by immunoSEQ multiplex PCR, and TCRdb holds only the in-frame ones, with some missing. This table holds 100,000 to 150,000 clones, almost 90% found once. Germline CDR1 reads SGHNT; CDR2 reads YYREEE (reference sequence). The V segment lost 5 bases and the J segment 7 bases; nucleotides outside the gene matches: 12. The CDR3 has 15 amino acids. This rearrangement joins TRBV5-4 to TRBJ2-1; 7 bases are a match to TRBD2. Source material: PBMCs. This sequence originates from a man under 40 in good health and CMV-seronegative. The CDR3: CASSHGGETMNEQFF. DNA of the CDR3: TGTGCCAGCAGTCATGGGGGGGAAACGATGAATGAGCAGTTCTTC.